This entry lists 6 T cell receptor beta chains sequenced from one sample in a study of blood T cell repertoires in COVID-19. TCRdb's table, derived via immunoSEQ multiplex PCR, lists solely in-frame clones and lacks some. The sample lists some 180,000 clones, around 90% occurring once. The sample taken for sequencing was peripheral blood. The origin of the receptors is a man aged 35-49 years with acute or convalescent COVID-19.

The rearrangement uses TRBV4-1 and TRBJ1-4; tentative D call: TRBD1 (6 bases). Trimming stripped 6 bases from V and 5 bases from J, with 16 bases between. This CDR3 comprises 15 residues. The germline CDR1 and CDR2 sequences are MGHRA and YSYEKL. CDR3 residues: CASRVTGNENEKLFF. DNA for the CDR3: TGCGCCAGCAGAGTTACAGGGAACGAAAATGAAAAACTGTTTTTT.

This clone was picked up one time. J is TRBJ1-2 and V is TRBV9; TRBD1 matches 8 bases. The V gene end was trimmed by 4 bases and the J gene end by 4 bases; junction bases not matched to a gene: 12. The germline gives CDR1 SGDLS, CDR2 YYNGEE. The CDR3 is 16 amino acids. CDR3 sequence reads: CASSLSGTGGTYGYTF. The CDR3 DNA reads TGTGCCAGCAGCTTATCCGGGACAGGAGGGACCTATGGCTACACCTTC. Together with reference TRBV9 and TRBJ1-2, the CDR3 gives the full variable domain: DSGVTQTPKHLITATGQRVTLRCSPRSGDLSVYWYQQSLDQGLQFLIQYYNGEERAKGNILERFSAQQFPDLHSELNLSSLELGDSALYFCASSLSGTGGTYGYTFGSGTRLTVV.

This chain connects TRBV28 to TRBJ2-5; 10 positions agree with TRBD2. Trimming cost V 5 bases and J 2 bases; bases outside gene matches: 5. The CDR3 runs 15 residues. CDR1 is MDHEN and CDR2 is SYDVKM in the germline V gene. The DNA for the CDR3 is TGTGCCAGCAGTCATACTAGCGGGGTACAAGAGACCCAGTACTTC. Amino acid sequence: CASSHTSGVQETQYF.

This clone was seen a few times. This chain links TRBV30 with TRBJ2-7; weak D call: TRBD1 (6 bases). The CDR3 loop spans 15 amino acids. Trimming removed 3 bases from V and 4 bases from J, with 19 bases in between. Germline values: CDR1 GTSNPN, CDR2 SVGIG (reference sequence). CDR3 sequence reads: CAWRTGTTDWYEQYF. The DNA of the CDR3 is TGTGCCTGGAGAACCGGGACAACTGACTGGTACGAGCAGTACTTC.

Written as DNA, the CDR3 is TGTGCCAGCAGTGTTACGGGACAGCGGGCCTACGAGCAGTACTTC. Its translation is CASSVTGQRAYEQYF. This chain links TRBV25-1 with TRBJ2-7, with D maybe TRBD1 (7 bases). This CDR3 spans 15 amino acids. CDR1 is MGHDK and CDR2 is SYGVNS in the germline V gene. The V end was cut by 4 bases, the J end by 2 bases, with 15 bases between.

The chain couples TRBV5-1 to TRBJ2-4; 11 nucleotides align to TRBD1. The length of the CDR3 is 17 residues. After removal of 5 bases from V and 0 bases from J, the junction contained 7 bases not matched to a gene. Germline CDR1 SGHRS, CDR2 YFSETQ. The CDR3 DNA is TGCGCCAGCAGTGTGGACAGGGGGCTTCTAGCCAAAAACATTCAGTACTTC. Amino acid sequence: CASSVDRGLLAKNIQYF.